The 7 T cell receptor beta chains presented below share a single source sample, sequenced in a study of T cell responses to AZD1222 COVID-19 vaccine. Method: immunoSEQ multiplex PCR; TCRdb's copy keeps in-frame clones and lacks some. This sample has 130,000 to 150,000 clones; approximately 78% occur once, and the top ten carry roughly 4%. The specimen comprised peripheral blood, sampled on day 0 of MenACWY control vaccination. These receptors all come from an adult in good health.

The chain combines TRBV12-3 or TRBV12-4 with TRBJ1-2, with D perhaps TRBD1 (6 bases). V was pared by 5 bases and J by 4 bases, with 11 bases between. The CDR3 is made up of 13 amino acids. CDR3 protein: CASSRTGSYGYTF. The CDR3 region has the DNA TGTGCCAGCAGTCGTACAGGGAGCTATGGCTACACCTTC.

This chain links TRBV6-2 or TRBV6-3 with TRBJ1-5; D gene uncertain. Trimming pared 0 bases from V and 3 bases from J, leaving 9 bases between. CDR3 size: 15 residues. Germline V gene sequence: CDR1 MNHEY, CDR2 SVGEGT. The CDR3 loop reads CASSYSAPINQPQHF. The CDR3 nucleotides are TGTGCCAGCAGTTACTCGGCCCCAATCAATCAGCCCCAGCATTTT.

V and J are TRBV5-4 and TRBJ2-1; 9 bases align to TRBD1. J was trimmed by 9 bases and V by 2 bases; bases with no gene match: 9. In germline, CDR1 is SGHNT, CDR2 YYREEE (reference sequence). The CDR3 extends over 15 amino acids. CDR3 residues: CASSLAGTGMSEQFF. CDR3 DNA: TGTGCCAGCAGCTTAGCCGGGACAGGGATGAGTGAGCAGTTCTTC.

The V call is TRBV3-1 (or the pseudogene TRBV3-2), the J call TRBJ2-1, with 8 bases aligning to TRBD2. The CDR3 is made up of 17 amino acids. Trimming took 2 bases from V and 6 from J; bases not matched to a gene: 12. Germline CDR1 reads LGHDT; CDR2 reads YNNKEL (reference sequence). CDR3 loop: CASSQYRTSPVANEQFF. The CDR3 nucleotides read TGTGCCAGCAGCCAATATAGGACTAGCCCGGTTGCCAATGAGCAGTTCTTC.

The V gene is TRBV9, the J gene TRBJ2-3, with D hard to call. The germline gives CDR1 SGDLS, CDR2 YYNGEE. The CDR3 runs to 15 residues. With 0 bases removed from V and 2 bases from J, the gap between germline ends came to 10 bases. CDR3 nucleotide sequence: TGTGCCAGCAGCGTAGGTATCGCTTTCACAGATACGCAGTATTTT. Its protein product is CASSVGIAFTDTQYF.

This chain connects TRBV3-1 (or the pseudogene TRBV3-2) to TRBJ1-1; a weak D match, TRBD1 (6 bases). V lost 2 bases and J 4 bases, leaving 8 bases between the germline ends. The CDR3 sequence is 13 residues long. Germline V lookup: CDR1 LGHDT, CDR2 YNNKEL (reference sequence). The CDR3 spells CASSQLGGTEAFF. The CDR3 DNA sequence: TGTGCCAGCAGCCAATTAGGGGGCACTGAAGCTTTCTTT.

The chain is built from TRBV28 and TRBJ2-3, with 13 nucleotides matching TRBD2. Germline V gives CDR1 MDHEN, CDR2 SYDVKM. J was trimmed by 7 bases and V by 6 bases; bases with no gene match: 10. This CDR3 comprises 16 residues. The CDR3 sequence is CASSSRTSGGGYTQYF. CDR3 nucleotide sequence: TGTGCCAGCAGCTCACGGACTAGCGGGGGCGGTTATACGCAGTATTTT.